This is a list of T cell receptor beta chains from one sample in a study of blood T cell repertoires in COVID-19. The assay was immunoSEQ multiplex PCR, and TCRdb's table has in-frame clones only and misses some. The sample contains around 200,000 clones, approximately 90% of which appear only once. Sequenced: PBMCs or T cells enriched from blood (not recorded which). These receptors came from a man between 18 and 35 years old with acute COVID-19. Each CDR3 is given with its conserved first and last residue. A D gene is named only where the DNA matches it firmly. Expanded clones get a size class; other rows say once, few or many, or leave the size out.

>NA|NA|TRBV7-2|TRBJ2-7
TGTGCCAGCAGCTTATTCCGCGAGCAGTACTTC
CASSLFREQYF
>NA|NA|TRBV4-2|TRBJ2-1
TGTGCCAGCAGCCAAGAGCCCGGGGGCTCCTACAATGAGCAGTTCTTC
CASSQEPGGSYNEQFF
>NA|NA|TRBV28|TRBJ2-5
TGTGCCAGTTGGGACTCGGAGACCCAGTACTTC
CASWDSETQYF
>TRBD2|NA|TRBV10-3|TRBJ2-3
TGTGCCATCAGTGAGTCAGAGACTAGCGGGAGTATAACAGATACGCAGTATTTT
CAISESETSGSITDTQYF
>TRBD1|NA|TRBV27|TRBJ1-1
TGTGCCAGCGGGGGACAGGGGTTGAACACTGAAGCTTTCTTT
CASGGQGLNTEAFF
>NA|NA|TRBV4-3|TRBJ1-1
TGCGCCAGCAGCCAAGAACTATCGAGCTTGAACACTGAAGCTTTCTTT
CASSQELSSLNTEAFF
>TRBD1|NA|TRBV6-6|TRBJ1-4
TGTGCCAGCAGTTACTCCGGGGACAGTCTTAATGAAAAACTGTTTTTT
CASSYSGDSLNEKLFF
>TRBD1|few|TRBV29-1|TRBJ1-3
TGCAGCGTTGAAGGCCAGGGGGCTGGAAACACCATATATTTT
CSVEGQGAGNTIYF
>TRBD2|NA|TRBV3-1/TRBV3-2|TRBJ2-1
TGTGCCGGCAGCCAAGATAGCGGGACCTACAATGAGCAGTTCTTC
CAGSQDSGTYNEQFF
>TRBD2|NA|TRBV5-1|TRBJ2-5
TGCGCCAGCAGCTTGGCTTCACTAGCGGAAGAGACCCAGTACTTC
CASSLASLAEETQYF
>TRBD1|once|TRBV27|TRBJ2-1
TGTGCCAGCAGCCCGGGACAGGGGAATGAGCAGTTCTTC
CASSPGQGNEQFF
>NA|NA|TRBV4-1|TRBJ1-1
TGCGCCAGCAGCCCTTTTTCCGGGGACACTGAAGCTTTCTTT
CASSPFSGDTEAFF
>TRBD2|NA|TRBV19|TRBJ2-1
TGTGCCAGTAGCATAACTAGCGGGAGGACTAACGAGCAGTTCTTC
CASSITSGRTNEQFF
>NA|few|TRBV14|TRBJ1-1
TGTGCCAGCAGCCAAGGAGTCGGGTTTAACACTGAAGCTTTCTTT
CASSQGVGFNTEAFF
>NA|NA|TRBV30|TRBJ1-5
TGTGCCTGGAGTTTTGAAGGGGCGGTTAGCAATCAGCCCCAGCATTTT
CAWSFEGAVSNQPQHF
>NA|NA|TRBV12-3/TRBV12-4|TRBJ2-2
TGTGCCAGCAGATCCCTATCAGGGGAGCTGTTTTTT
CASRSLSGELFF
>NA|NA|TRBV28|TRBJ2-1
TGTGCCAGCAGTTTACAGAACTACAATGAGCAGTTCTTC
CASSLQNYNEQFF
>TRBD1|NA|TRBV4-1|TRBJ2-7
TGCGCCAGCAGCCAAGAGACCCGGGACAGGGGGCCGGTCGAGCAGTACTTC
CASSQETRDRGPVEQYF
>NA|NA|TRBV9|TRBJ2-7
TGTGCCAGCAGCCCATTAGAGGCTAGGAGCTCCTACGAGCAGTACTTC
CASSPLEARSSYEQYF
>NA|NA|TRBV11-3|TRBJ2-7
TGTGCCAGCAGCTCAAGACAGGACGAGCAGTACTTC
CASSSRQDEQYF
>NA|NA|TRBV27|TRBJ2-7
TGTGCCAGCAGCAGGACGGGGAGTATCTCCTACGAGCAGTACTTC
CASSRTGSISYEQYF
>TRBD1|NA|TRBV23-1|TRBJ2-7
TGCGCCAGCAGTAACCACCGGGACAGTCCCTACGAGCAGTACTTC
CASSNHRDSPYEQYF
>TRBD2|NA|TRBV5-1|TRBJ2-5
TGCGCCAGCGGGAGGCTAGCGGGAACCCAAGAGACCCAGTACTTC
CASGRLAGTQETQYF
>TRBD1|NA|TRBV7-2|TRBJ2-5
TGTGCCAGCAGCTTCATACAGGGGGCTGGCGGGGAGACCCAGTACTTC
CASSFIQGAGGETQYF
>NA|NA|TRBV5-5|TRBJ1-3
TGTGCCAGCAGCTTATTGAAGCGAGAGTGGTCCCTCTCTGGAAACACCATATATTTT
CASSLLKREWSLSGNTIYF
>TRBD1|NA|TRBV11-3|TRBJ1-5
TGTGCCAGCAGCCGGGGACAGAATCAGCCCCAGCATTTT
CASSRGQNQPQHF
>NA|NA|TRBV7-9|TRBJ1-4
TGTGCCAGCAGCCTAACAGGGTTCTCTGAAAAACTGTTTTTT
CASSLTGFSEKLFF
>NA|NA|TRBV30|TRBJ1-6
TGTGCCTGGAGTCTCAACAGAGATAATTCACCCCTCCACTTT
CAWSLNRDNSPLHF
>NA|NA|TRBV5-4|TRBJ2-2
TGTGCCAGCAGCTTGAGGGGCATCGGGGAGCTGTTTTTT
CASSLRGIGELFF
>NA|NA|TRBV6-1|TRBJ1-2
TGTGCCAGCAGTGAAAAAGAAACTATCTATGGCTACACCTTC
CASSEKETIYGYTF
>TRBD2|NA|TRBV5-4|TRBJ2-5
TGTGCCAGCAGGCCAGCGGGAGAGGGAGAGACCCAGTACTTC
CASRPAGEGETQYF
>TRBD1|NA|TRBV24-1|TRBJ1-1
TGTGCCACCAGATCGGACAGGGGATTGAACACTGAAGCTTTCTTT
CATRSDRGLNTEAFF
>NA|few|TRBV7-2|TRBJ2-3
TGTGCCAGCAGCCCCGACTACCTTAGCACAGATACGCAGTATTTT
CASSPDYLSTDTQYF
>NA|NA|TRBV4-1|TRBJ2-3
TGCGCCAGCAGCCAACGGGCGGGTTCGGTTGATACGCAGTATTTT
CASSQRAGSVDTQYF
>NA|NA|TRBV4-1|TRBJ1-5
TGCGCCAGCAGCCAAGGAATTTTCAGCAGGGCTCAGCCCCAGCATTTT
CASSQGIFSRAQPQHF
>TRBD1|NA|TRBV5-8|TRBJ2-1
TGTGCCAGCAGAAGGATACCGGGACAGGGGGGTCATAAGCAGTTCTTC
CASRRIPGQGGHKQFF
>NA|NA|TRBV6-5|TRBJ1-1
TGTGCCAGCAGGCGAAACACTGAAGCTTTCTTT
CASRRNTEAFF
>TRBD1|NA|TRBV9|TRBJ1-4
TGTGCCAGCAGCGTCTCCGGGACAGTCAATGAAAAACTGTTTTTT
CASSVSGTVNEKLFF
>TRBD2|NA|TRBV29-1|TRBJ2-5
TGCAGCGTTGATGGGTTAGCGGGAGTTCCGGAGACCCAGTACTTC
CSVDGLAGVPETQYF
>NA|NA|TRBV3-1/TRBV3-2|TRBJ2-7
TGTGCCAGCAGCCAAGATGCACTAAGCTCCTACGAGCAGTACTTC
CASSQDALSSYEQYF
>TRBD1|NA|TRBV28|TRBJ1-1
TGTGCCAGCAGTTTAGATGGACAGGGAAAAGCTTTCTTT
CASSLDGQGKAFF
>TRBD1|NA|TRBV3-1/TRBV3-2|TRBJ1-1
TGTGCCAGCAGCCAAATTACAGGGGAGATAGCTTTCTTT
CASSQITGEIAFF
>TRBD1|NA|TRBV9|TRBJ2-7
TGTGCCAGCAGCGTCGGGACAGGGGGCGCATACGAGCAGTACTTC
CASSVGTGGAYEQYF
>NA|NA|TRBV24-1|TRBJ2-2
TGTGCCACCAGTGACCGGACTCGGGACACCGGGGAGCTGTTTTTT
CATSDRTRDTGELFF
>NA|few|TRBV7-3|TRBJ2-1
TGTGCCAGCAGCTCCAGGACTGACAATGAGCAGTTCTTC
CASSSRTDNEQFF